This T cell receptor (beta chain) originates from a study of cytomegalovirus exposure and HLA in healthy donors. The CDR3 contains 20 residues. Trimming removed 4 bases from V and 4 bases from J; junction bases left unmatched: 18. CDR1 LNHDA and CDR2 SQIVND come from the germline V gene (reference sequence). The PCR used 60 Vbeta and 13 Jbeta primers. Sequencing used immunoSEQ multiplex PCR; TCRdb keeps in-frame clones, though not all of them. The data hold fewer than 150,000 clones, with roughly 80% observed a single time. The rearrangement links TRBV19 to TRBJ2-1; 11 bases map to TRBD2. Sequenced sample: PBMCs. The TCR originated in a man aged 25 to 40 in good health and CMV-seronegative. In DNA form, the CDR3 reads TGTGCCAGTAGTACCTCTAGCGGGAGGAGAGGGGCGGGAGCTTACAATGAGCAGTTCTTC. Translation: CASSTSSGRRGAGAYNEQFF. Based on the CDR3 plus reference TRBV19 and TRBJ2-1, the full variable domain is DGGITQSPKYLFRKEGQNVTLSCEQNLNHDAMYWYRQDPGQGLRLIYYSQIVNDFQKGDIAEGYSVSREKKESFPLTVTSAQKNPTAFYLCASSTSSGRRGAGAYNEQFFGPGTRLTVL.